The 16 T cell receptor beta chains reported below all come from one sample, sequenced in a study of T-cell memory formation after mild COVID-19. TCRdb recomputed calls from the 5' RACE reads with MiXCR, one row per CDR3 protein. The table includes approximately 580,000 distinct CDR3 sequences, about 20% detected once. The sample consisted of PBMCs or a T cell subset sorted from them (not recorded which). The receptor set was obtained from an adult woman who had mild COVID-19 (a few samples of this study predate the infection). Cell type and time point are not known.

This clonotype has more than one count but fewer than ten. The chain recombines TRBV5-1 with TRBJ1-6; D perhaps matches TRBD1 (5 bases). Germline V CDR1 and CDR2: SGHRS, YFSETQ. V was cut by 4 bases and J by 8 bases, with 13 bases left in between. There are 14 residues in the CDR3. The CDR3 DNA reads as TGCGCCAGCAGCACGGGACTGACTGATTCACCCCTCCACTTT. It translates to CASSTGLTDSPLHF.

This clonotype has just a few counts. The chain's CDR3 is CSAVTETSSYNEQFF. Written as DNA, the CDR3 is TGCAGCGCCGTGACTGAGACCAGCTCCTACAATGAGCAGTTCTTC. V usage is TRBV29-1 and J usage is TRBJ2-1; no reliable D call. The CDR3 contains 15 residues. Germline CDR1 and CDR2: SQVTM and ANQGSEA. V was pared by 7 bases and J by 0 bases, with 16 bases between.

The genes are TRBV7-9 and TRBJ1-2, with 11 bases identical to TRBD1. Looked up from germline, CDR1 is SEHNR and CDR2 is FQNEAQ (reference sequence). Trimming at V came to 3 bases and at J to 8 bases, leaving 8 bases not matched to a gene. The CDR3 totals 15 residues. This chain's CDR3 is CASSLDRGQTGGYTF. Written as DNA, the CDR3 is TGTGCCAGCAGCTTGGACAGGGGGCAGACGGGCGGCTACACCTTC.

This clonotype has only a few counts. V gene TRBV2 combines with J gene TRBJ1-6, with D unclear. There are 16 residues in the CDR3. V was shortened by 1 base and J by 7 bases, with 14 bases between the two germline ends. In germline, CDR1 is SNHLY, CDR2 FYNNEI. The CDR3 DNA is TGTGCCAGCAGTGAAGGGTGGTTGGGAGAAAATTCACCCCTCCACTTT. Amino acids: CASSEGWLGENSPLHF.

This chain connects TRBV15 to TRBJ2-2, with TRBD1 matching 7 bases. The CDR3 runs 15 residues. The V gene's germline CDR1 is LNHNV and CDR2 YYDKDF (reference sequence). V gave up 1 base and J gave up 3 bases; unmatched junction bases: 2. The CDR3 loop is CATSRGQGDTGELFF. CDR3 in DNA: TGTGCCACCAGCAGAGGACAGGGCGACACCGGGGAGCTGTTTTTT.

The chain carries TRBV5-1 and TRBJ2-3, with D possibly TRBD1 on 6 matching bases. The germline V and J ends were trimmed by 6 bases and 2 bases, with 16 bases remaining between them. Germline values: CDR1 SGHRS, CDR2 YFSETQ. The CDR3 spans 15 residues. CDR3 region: CASTPTTGSTDTQYF. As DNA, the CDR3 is TGCGCCAGCACCCCCACTACAGGGTCCACAGATACGCAGTATTTT. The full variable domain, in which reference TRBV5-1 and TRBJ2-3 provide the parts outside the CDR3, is KAGVTQTPRYLIKTRGQQVTLSCSPISGHRSVSWYQQTPGQGLQFLFEYFSETQRNKGNFPGRFSGRQFSNSRSEMNVSTLELGDSALYLCASTPTTGSTDTQYFGPGTRLTVL.

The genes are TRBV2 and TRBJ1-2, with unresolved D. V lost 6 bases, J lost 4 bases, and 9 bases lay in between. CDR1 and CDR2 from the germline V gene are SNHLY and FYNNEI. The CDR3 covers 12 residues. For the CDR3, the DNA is TGTGCCAGCAGCCGAGGAATCTATGGCTACACCTTC. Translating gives CASSRGIYGYTF.

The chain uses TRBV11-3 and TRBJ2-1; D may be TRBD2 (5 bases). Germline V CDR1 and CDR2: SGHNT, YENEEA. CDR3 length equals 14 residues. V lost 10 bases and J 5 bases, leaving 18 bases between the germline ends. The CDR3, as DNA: TGTGCCACCTGCCTTGGCGGGCAGAACAATGAGCAGTTCTTC. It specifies CATCLGGQNNEQFF.

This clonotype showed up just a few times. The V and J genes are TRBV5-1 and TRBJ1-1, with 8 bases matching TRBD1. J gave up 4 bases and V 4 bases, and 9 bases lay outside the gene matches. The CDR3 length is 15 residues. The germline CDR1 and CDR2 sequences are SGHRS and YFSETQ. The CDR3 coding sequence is TGCGCCAGCAGCACTACGACAGGGGTGGCCACTGAAGCTTTCTTT. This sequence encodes CASSTTTGVATEAFF.

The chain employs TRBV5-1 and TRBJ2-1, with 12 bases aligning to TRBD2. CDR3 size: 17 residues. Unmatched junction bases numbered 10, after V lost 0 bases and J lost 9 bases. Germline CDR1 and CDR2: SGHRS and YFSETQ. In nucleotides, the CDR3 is TGCGCCAGCAGCTTGGGGCTAGCGGGGGGGCGTTCCGCTGAGCAGTTCTTC. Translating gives CASSLGLAGGRSAEQFF.

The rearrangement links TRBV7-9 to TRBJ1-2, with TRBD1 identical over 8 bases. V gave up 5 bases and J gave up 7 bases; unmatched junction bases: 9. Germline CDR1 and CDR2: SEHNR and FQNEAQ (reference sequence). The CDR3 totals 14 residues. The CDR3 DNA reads TGTGCCAGCAGCCTACCTGGACAGGGTGTTGGCTACACCTTC. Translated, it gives CASSLPGQGVGYTF.

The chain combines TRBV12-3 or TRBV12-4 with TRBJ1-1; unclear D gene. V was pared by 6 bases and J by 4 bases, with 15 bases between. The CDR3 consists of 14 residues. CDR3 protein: CASSPVLGFTEAFF. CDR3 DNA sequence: TGTGCCAGCAGCCCCGTACTAGGATTCACTGAAGCTTTCTTT.

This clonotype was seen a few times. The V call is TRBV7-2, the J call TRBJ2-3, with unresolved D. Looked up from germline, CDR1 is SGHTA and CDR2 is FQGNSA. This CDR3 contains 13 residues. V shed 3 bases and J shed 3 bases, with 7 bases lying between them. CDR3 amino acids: CASSFRRTDTQYF. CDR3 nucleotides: TGTGCCAGCAGCTTTCGACGAACAGATACGCAGTATTTT.

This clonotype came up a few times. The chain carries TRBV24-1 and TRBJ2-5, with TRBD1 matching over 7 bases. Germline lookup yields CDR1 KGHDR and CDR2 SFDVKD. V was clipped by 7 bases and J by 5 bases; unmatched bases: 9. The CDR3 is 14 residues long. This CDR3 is CATSDTGELETQYF. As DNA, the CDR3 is TGTGCCACCAGCGATACAGGGGAGTTGGAGACCCAGTACTTC.

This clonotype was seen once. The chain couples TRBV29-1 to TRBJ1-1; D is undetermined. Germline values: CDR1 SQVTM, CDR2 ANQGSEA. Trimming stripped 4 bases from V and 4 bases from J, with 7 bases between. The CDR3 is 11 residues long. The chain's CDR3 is CSVVRSTEAFF. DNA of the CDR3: TGCAGCGTTGTTAGAAGCACTGAAGCTTTCTTT.

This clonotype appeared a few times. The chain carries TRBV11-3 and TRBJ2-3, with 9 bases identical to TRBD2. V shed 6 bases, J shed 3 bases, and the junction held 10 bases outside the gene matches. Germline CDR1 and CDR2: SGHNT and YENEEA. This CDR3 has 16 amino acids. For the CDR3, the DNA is TGTGCCAGCAGTCGCAATAGCGGGAGTTGGACAGATACGCAGTATTTT. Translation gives CASSRNSGSWTDTQYF.